This T cell receptor beta chain stems from a study of shared clonotypes between healthy human individuals. Study context: Serving as donors were two women and a few men, whose ages spanned 18 to 49. Findings and limits, study-wide: Some clonotypes were shared by all four sorted-subset donors, while others were not shared. The non-shared ones had lower generation probabilities than the shared ones. Between several donors, naive CD4 clonotypes were shared at a level of about 5%.

Replicate PCRs from sorted subsets contained around 200 ng DNA, which is roughly 30,000 T cell genomes. Some clones are missing from TCRdb's copy, which holds only in-frame ones; the method was immunoSEQ multiplex PCR. The sample holds about 990,000 clones, around 82% seen once. As concerns this clone: What it binds is unknown.

Sequencing was performed on memory CD4+ T cells from PBMCs. Subset here: CD45RA-negative fraction. This TCR was sampled from a man between 18 and 29 years old in good health. Some clones in this sample may be carry-over from other donors' samples.

The chain's CDR3 is CASSSTGDQETQYF. The DNA of the CDR3 is TGTGCCAGCAGCTCGACAGGGGACCAAGAGACCCAGTACTTC. The V and J genes are TRBV5-4 and TRBJ2-5, with 8 bases matching TRBD1. Germline loops: CDR1 SGHNT, CDR2 YYREEE (reference sequence). This CDR3 region has 14 residues. V lost 3 bases, J lost 0 bases, and 1 base stayed unmatched. Looking up the rest from reference TRBV5-4 and TRBJ2-5 gives the full variable domain: ETGVTQSPTHLIKTRGQQVTLRCSSQSGHNTVSWYQQALGQGPQFIFQYYREEENGRGNFPPRFSGLQFPNYSSELNVNALELDDSALYLCASSSTGDQETQYFGPGTRLLVL.